This TCR beta chain derives from a study of control samples from healthy donors and cancer patients. The V end lost 7 bases, the J end lost 5 bases, and 21 bases lay between the germline ends. This CDR3 spans 15 amino acids. CDR1 and CDR2 (germline): ENHRY, SYGVKD. Clones were sequenced by immunoSEQ multiplex PCR, and TCRdb holds only the in-frame ones, with some missing. The sample has roughly 400,000 clones; around 90% are singletons. Input material: PBMCs. The V and J genes are TRBV10-3 and TRBJ2-7; a weak D match, TRBD2 (6 bases). The clonotype comes from a man aged 35-49 years with head and neck cancer. The CDR3 here is CAINGGSGFAHEQYF. In DNA, the CDR3 is TGTGCCATCAACGGGGGTTCGGGGTTCGCCCACGAGCAGTACTTC.